This TCR beta chain is from a study of T cell repertoires in cytomegalovirus infection. Study-wide background: The study used recently identified HLA-C-restricted and well-studied HLA-B-restricted CMV epitopes. Both CMV infection and a matching HLA type were indicated by public TCR beta signatures. Study outcomes and limitations: Identification of carriers of CMV plus the relevant HLA was achieved through cumulative public TCR beta family frequency. What dominated the ex vivo response were HLA-C-restricted CMV-specific TCR beta clonotypes.

With regard to this clonotype: Its antigen is not identified.

Germline lookup yields CDR1 MNHNS and CDR2 SASEGT. The CDR3 contains 14 residues. Trimming cost V 0 bases and J 3 bases, with 9 bases left between them. TCRdb re-derived calls from the reads in MiXCR, one entry per CDR3 protein. The table records about 83,000 distinct CDR3 sequences, 20% to 30% of them present only once. The gene calls are TRBV6-1 and TRBJ2-7; D not resolved. Sequencing was performed on CD8+ T cells from cultured PBMCs, taken from culture after CMV antigen stimulation. The sequence was obtained from a human donor in good health (CMV status not recorded). Some clones in this sample may be carry-over from other donors' samples. CDR3 in amino acids: CASSEATQIYEQYF. The DNA for the CDR3 is TGTGCCAGCAGTGAAGCTACGCAAATCTACGAGCAGTACTTC.